This passage covers 31 T cell receptor beta chains from one sample sequenced in a study of Graves' ophthalmopathy and Graves' hyperthyroidism. Amplification targeted the TCR beta CDR3 regions, with RNA transcripts as the source material. Second-round multiplex PCR came after first-round RT-PCR with HTBI primers. A single record per CDR3 protein comes from TCRdb applying MiXCR to the multiplex PCR reads. This sample has over a million distinct CDR3 sequences, with about 36% found just once. Sequencing was carried out using peripheral blood or thyroid tissue (not recorded which). The receptors originated from an adult man with Graves' hyperthyroidism.

CDR3 sequence: CASQRGTGAEAFF. The CDR3 DNA follows: TGTGCCAGCCAGCGAGGGACAGGGGCTGAAGCTTTCTTT. The chain recombines TRBV7-4 with TRBJ1-1; 10 nucleotides line up with TRBD1. Germline CDR1 SGHVT, CDR2 SQSDAQ. CDR3 length: 13 amino acids. Unmatched junction bases numbered 6, after V lost 8 bases and J lost 6 bases. Full variable domain (remainder filled in from reference TRBV7-4 and TRBJ1-1): GAGVSQSPRYKVAKRGRDVALRCDSISGHVTLYWYRQTLGQGSEVLTYSQSDAQRDKSGRPSGRFSAERPERSVSTLKIQRTEQGDSAVYLCASQRGTGAEAFFGQGTRLTVV.

This clonotype was seen ten or more times. The chain joins TRBV19 to TRBJ2-6; D is undetermined. This CDR3 comprises 16 residues. V lost 4 bases to trimming and J lost 2 bases, with 12 bases between them. Germline V CDR1 and CDR2: LNHDA, SQIVND (reference sequence). CDR3 DNA: TGTGCCAGTAGTAAATACTCCCGGACTGGGGCCAACGTCCTGACTTTC. Its translation is CASSKYSRTGANVLTF.

This clonotype was seen ten or more times. The chain carries TRBV5-1 and TRBJ1-6, with D unresolved. CDR3 size: 17 residues. Germline V lookup: CDR1 SGHRS, CDR2 YFSETQ. Deletions cut 0 bases from V and 3 bases from J, with 13 bases between. The chain's CDR3 is CASSLEGSDRYNSPLHF. The CDR3 nucleotides read TGCGCCAGCAGCTTGGAAGGCAGTGATCGCTATAATTCACCCCTCCACTTT.

The table lists this clonotype with a few counts. The junction does not match germline at one end; this may be a read error. V gene TRBV10-2 combines with J gene TRBJ1-1; TRBD1 aligns across 7 bases. The CDR3 has 15 residues. The germline V gene has CDR1 WSHSY and CDR2 SAAADI. CDR3 nucleotides: TGTGCCAGCAGTTTAATACAGGGGATGAACACTGAAGCTTTCTTT. It specifies CASSLIQGMNTEAFF.

This chain connects TRBV12-3 or TRBV12-4 to TRBJ1-5; D gene unclear. This CDR3 is built from 15 residues. Trimming removed 6 bases at V and 3 bases at J, with 15 bases between. The CDR3 DNA sequence: TGTGCCAGCAGCCCCAAGTCAGGTAACAATCAGCCCCAGCATTTT. It translates to CASSPKSGNNQPQHF.

This clonotype was counted ten times or more. The chain links TRBV2 to TRBJ1-1; D gene uncertain. The CDR3 loop spans 13 amino acids. V was cut by 7 bases and J by 1 base, with 10 bases left in between. Germline assignment: CDR1 SNHLY and CDR2 FYNNEI. Here the CDR3 reads CASTSAGNTEAFF. DNA for the CDR3: TGTGCCAGCACCAGCGCAGGGAACACTGAAGCTTTCTTT.

This clonotype was seen only a few times. The chain couples TRBV5-1 to TRBJ1-6; D is ambiguous. Trimming left V 0 bases short and J 6 bases short, with 16 bases between. The V gene's germline CDR1 is SGHRS and CDR2 YFSETQ. The CDR3 sequence is 17 residues long. In nucleotides, the CDR3 is TGCGCCAGCAGCTTGGGTTGGGAGGAGTCGATTAATTCACCCCTCCACTTT. This encodes CASSLGWEESINSPLHF.

This chain connects TRBV6-5 to TRBJ2-7; 9 nucleotides align to TRBD2. V was clipped by 5 bases and J by 3 bases; unmatched bases: 8. The CDR3 totals 15 residues. Per the germline V gene, CDR1 is MNHEY and CDR2 is SVGAGI. CDR3 in amino acids: CASSPGLARRYEQYF. The CDR3 DNA reads TGTGCCAGCAGTCCAGGACTAGCGCGCCGCTACGAGCAGTACTTC.

The rearrangement links TRBV27 to TRBJ1-2, with D hard to call. In germline, CDR1 is MNHEY, CDR2 SMNVEV (reference sequence). CDR3 length: 14 residues. V lost 5 bases to trimming and J lost 2 bases, with 12 bases between them. The CDR3, as DNA: TGTGCCAGCAGTCCCAGTGCAACAAACTATGGCTACACCTTC. Translating gives CASSPSATNYGYTF.

In regard to this clonotype: This may come from a read error, since a much larger clone is one base off. The gene calls are TRBV7-8 and TRBJ2-7; TRBD2 matches at 11 bases. The CDR3 is 16 residues long. CDR1 and CDR2 (germline): SGHVS, FQNEAQ. The CDR3 spells CAGSWPVAGGLYEQYF. CDR3 nucleotides: TGTGCCGGCAGCTGGCCGGTAGCGGGAGGGTTGTACGAGCAGTACTTC.

This sequence joins TRBV20-1 and TRBJ2-7; 9 positions agree with TRBD2. This CDR3 has 13 amino acids. Germline CDR1 is DFQATT and CDR2 is SNEGSKA (reference sequence). Germline trimming cut 5 bases from V and 0 bases from J; bases unmatched to any gene: 2. The CDR3 coding sequence is TGCAGTGCTTGGACTAGCGTCTCCTACGAGCAGTACTTC. Translated: CSAWTSVSYEQYF.

Note on this clonotype: No conserved phenylalanine or tryptophan is present at the end of the CDR3, so a read error is the likely explanation. The limits of the CDR3 on the DNA are not certain, so only TCRdb's listed CDR3 is given. This chain uses TRBV11-2 with TRBJ1-1. The CDR3 is 8 residues long, ends included. Germline CDR1 and CDR2: SGHAT and FQNNGV. CDR3 amino acids: CASSFGLA.

This clonotype has a handful of counts. The chain recombines TRBV7-2 with TRBJ2-6, with 7 bases identical to TRBD1. Germline CDR1 reads SGHTA; CDR2 reads FQGNSA. Trimming removed 5 bases from V and 0 bases from J; junction bases left unmatched: 13. CDR3 size: 19 residues. CDR3 in amino acids: CASSRMRGTANSGANVLTF. CDR3 DNA sequence: TGTGCCAGCAGCCGAATGCGAGGGACAGCCAACTCTGGGGCCAACGTCCTGACTTTC.

This clonotype was recorded a few times. CDR3 in amino acids: CASSQYAGLAGAPPGLQYF. Here the CDR3 DNA reads TGTGCCAGCAGCCAATACGCAGGACTAGCGGGAGCTCCCCCCGGTCTGCAGTACTTC. This chain joins TRBV14 and TRBJ2-7, with 13 bases matching TRBD2. The CDR3 has 19 amino acids. Germline V gene sequence: CDR1 SGHDN, CDR2 FVKESK. J gave up 9 bases and V 2 bases, and 19 bases lay outside the gene matches.

This clonotype appeared once. This chain uses TRBV20-1 with TRBJ1-1; 9 nucleotides align to TRBD1. V trimming: 0 bases; J trimming: 4 bases; junction bases outside the gene matches: 3. CDR3 length: 14 amino acids. Looked up from germline, CDR1 is DFQATT and CDR2 is SNEGSKA (reference sequence). The CDR3 DNA reads as TGCAGTGCTAGAGAACAGGGGGCTCTCACTGAAGCTTTCTTT. Translating gives CSAREQGALTEAFF.

This chain links TRBV10-3 with TRBJ2-7; 8 nucleotides align to TRBD2. The CDR3 loop spans 14 amino acids. The germline V gene has CDR1 ENHRY and CDR2 SYGVKD. With V trimmed by 10 bases and J by 6 bases, 14 bases remained unmatched. This CDR3 reads CASRTTSGSREQYF. Here the CDR3 DNA reads TGTGCCAGCAGAACGACCAGCGGGAGCCGCGAGCAGTACTTC.

Regarding this clonotype: Since a much larger clone is just one base distant, this may be a read error. J is TRBJ1-5 and V is TRBV5-1; D unresolved. In germline, CDR1 is SGHRS, CDR2 YFSETQ. The CDR3 consists of 13 residues. The CDR3 coding sequence is TGCGTCAGCAGCTCGGACGGGAATCAGCCCCAGCATTTT. Residues: CVSSSDGNQPQHF.

Turning to this clonotype: This may come from a read error, since a much larger clone is one base off. The V and J genes are TRBV19 and TRBJ1-3, with 8 bases aligning to TRBD1. Germline CDR1 is LNHDA and CDR2 is SQIVND (reference sequence). The CDR3 sequence is 14 residues long. In nucleotides, the CDR3 is TGTGCCACCCATGACAGGGGAACTGGAGACACCATATATTTT. Translated: CATHDRGTGDTIYF.

This clonotype was seen more than once but under ten times. CDR3 sequence (DNA): TGTGCCTGGAGCCTGGGACCGCCCGGCGCTGAAGCTTTCTTT. Protein sequence: CAWSLGPPGAEAFF. The V and J genes are TRBV30 and TRBJ1-1; tentative D call: TRBD1 (5 bases). Germline V gene data show CDR1 as GTSNPN and CDR2 as SVGIG (reference sequence). CDR3 length equals 14 residues. V was trimmed by 3 bases and J by 6 bases, leaving 17 bases between them.

Notes on this clonotype: It may be a read error: a sequence one base away is much more abundant. The rearrangement links TRBV7-9 to TRBJ2-7, with D possibly being TRBD1 (6 bases). Germline CDR1 SEHNR, CDR2 FQNEAQ (reference sequence). Trimming took off 3 bases at V and 6 bases at J, with 9 bases between the two ends. The CDR3 sequence is 12 residues long. The CDR3 nucleotides read TGTGCCAGCAGCTTCGAGGGGGTCGAGCAGTACTTC. Translation gives CASSFEGVEQYF.

The chain is built from TRBV19 and TRBJ1-5; 12 bases line up with TRBD1. V lost 5 bases and J lost 4; bases outside the gene matches: 9. This CDR3 is built from 17 residues. Germline assignment: CDR1 LNHDA and CDR2 SQIVND (reference sequence). This CDR3 reads CASSFTGTGGLNQPQHF. The CDR3 coding sequence is TGTGCCAGTAGTTTTACCGGGACAGGGGGCCTGAATCAGCCCCAGCATTTT.

This clonotype was observed a handful of times. The chain carries TRBV6-1 and TRBJ1-1; D is undetermined. CDR1 MNHNS and CDR2 SASEGT come from the germline V gene. V was clipped by 5 bases and J by 0 bases, with 10 bases between them. The CDR3 contains 14 residues. The CDR3 nucleotides are TGTGCCAGCAGTTCCTCCGAACTGAACACTGAAGCTTTCTTT. This encodes CASSSSELNTEAFF.

The chain carries TRBV10-3 and TRBJ1-2; 11 bases map to TRBD1. This CDR3 contains 14 residues. V trimming: 10 bases; J trimming: 2 bases; junction bases outside the gene matches: 6. The germline gives CDR1 ENHRY, CDR2 SYGVKD. The CDR3 sequence is CATGTGGGNYGYTF. The CDR3 region has the DNA TGTGCCACCGGGACAGGGGGAGGCAACTATGGCTACACCTTC.

The J gene is TRBJ1-5, the V gene TRBV10-3; the D gene is possibly TRBD1 (5 bases). Per germline, CDR1 ENHRY and CDR2 SYGVKD. This CDR3 spans 15 amino acids. V was trimmed by 5 bases and J by 9 bases, leaving 20 bases between them. The CDR3 here is CAISQGLAGAGPQHF. CDR3 DNA sequence: TGTGCCATCAGTCAGGGACTAGCGGGAGCAGGGCCCCAGCATTTT.

This clonotype was detected ten times or more. Given a much more abundant clone one base away, this may be a read error. The V gene is TRBV9, the J gene TRBJ2-2; perhaps TRBD1 as D (5 bases). The germline gives CDR1 SGDLS, CDR2 YYNGEE. V lost 3 bases, J lost 6 bases, and 6 bases lay in between. There are 12 residues in the CDR3. CDR3 sequence reads: CASSARAGELFF. The CDR3 DNA reads as TGTGCCAGCAGCGCCAGGGCCGGGGAGCTGTTTTTT.

The chain is built from TRBV9 and TRBJ1-1; D perhaps matches TRBD1 (6 bases). V was shortened by 3 bases and J by 5 bases, with 20 bases between the two germline ends. Germline V gives CDR1 SGDLS, CDR2 YYNGEE. This CDR3 contains 16 residues. The CDR3 here is CASSDRDRQQGTEAFF. In DNA form, the CDR3 reads TGTGCCAGCAGCGACAGAGATAGACAGCAGGGGACTGAAGCTTTCTTT.

Of note for this clonotype: This may arise from a read error, as a much more abundant clone is one base away. This chain uses TRBV29-1 with TRBJ2-7; 7 bases line up with TRBD2. The germline CDR1 and CDR2 sequences are SQVTM and ANQGSEA. The CDR3 sequence is 12 residues long. V trimming: 7 bases; J trimming: 5 bases; junction bases outside the gene matches: 8. DNA for the CDR3: TGCAGCGCCGGACGGGGGGAGCACGAGCAGTACTTC. Translated: CSAGRGEHEQYF.

Worth noting for this clonotype: The CDR3 end shows no conserved phenylalanine or tryptophan, and so a read error is likely. The rearrangement links TRBV19 to TRBJ2-7; D remains ambiguous. Trimming took 5 bases from V and 3 from J, leaving 17 bases between them. The CDR3 consists of 15 residues. In germline, CDR1 is LNHDA, CDR2 SQIVND (reference sequence). CDR3 loop: CASSPSEVRRYEQYS. The CDR3 DNA reads TGTGCCAGTAGTCCTTCCGAGGTCCGCCGCTACGAGCAGTACTCC.

J is TRBJ2-5 and V is TRBV5-4, with D maybe TRBD1 (5 bases). Germline V CDR1 and CDR2: SGHNT, YYREEE (reference sequence). The CDR3 is made up of 14 amino acids. Between the trimmed V and J ends, which lost 1 base and 0 bases, there was a span of 7 bases. The DNA for the CDR3 is TGTGCCAGCAGCTTGTTAGGGGACCAAGAGACCCAGTACTTC. This sequence encodes CASSLLGDQETQYF.

This clonotype was found a few times. The J gene is TRBJ1-3, the V gene TRBV5-1; 7 bases align to TRBD1. V lost 4 bases, J lost 2 bases, and 9 bases stayed unmatched. CDR1 is SGHRS, CDR2 YFSETQ, per germline. This CDR3 has 16 residues. CDR3 DNA sequence: TGCGCCAGCAGCCTTAAGGGGGACAGCGCTGGAAACACCATATATTTT. Its translation: CASSLKGDSAGNTIYF.

The gene calls are TRBV27 and TRBJ1-2; D perhaps matches TRBD1 (6 bases). The CDR3 length is 15 residues. V lost 0 bases, J lost 6 bases, and 14 bases lay in between. The germline gives CDR1 MNHEY, CDR2 SMNVEV (reference sequence). CDR3 loop: CASSLSGGRVDGYTF. CDR3 in DNA: TGTGCCAGCAGTTTATCTGGGGGGCGAGTTGATGGCTACACCTTC.